Listed below are T cell receptor beta chains from one sample, sequenced in a study of T cell responses to AZD1222 COVID-19 vaccine. TCRdb's table, derived via immunoSEQ multiplex PCR, lists solely in-frame clones and lacks some. The sample has 150,000 to 190,000 clones; 87% are singletons. The sample here was peripheral blood, taken 28 days after the second AZD1222 dose. These receptors all stem from an adult who received the AZD1222 COVID-19 vaccine. Both conserved end residues are part of each CDR3. D genes are given only for firm matches. Size values are once, few and many counts, or a class for expanded clones, and some rows have none.

j_call | d_call | clone_size | v_call | cdr3_aa | cdr3_nt
TRBJ2-3 | - | - | TRBV18 | CASSPRPSGYTDTQYF | TGTGCCAGCTCACCACGCCCATCTGGTTACACAGATACGCAGTATTTT
TRBJ2-1 | - | - | TRBV10-3 | CAISELNEQFF | TGTGCCATCAGTGAACTCAATGAGCAGTTCTTC
TRBJ2-2 | - | - | TRBV18 | CASSRWTGELFF | TGTGCCAGCTCACGATGGACCGGGGAGCTGTTTTTT
TRBJ2-1 | - | - | TRBV10-3 | CAISAGEGYNEQFF | TGTGCCATCAGTGCGGGAGAAGGCTACAATGAGCAGTTCTTC
TRBJ2-3 | - | - | TRBV7-9 | CASSSNWADTQYF | TGTGCCAGCAGCTCGAACTGGGCGGATACGCAGTATTTT
TRBJ1-2 | TRBD1 | once | TRBV19 | CASRFVGGDSNFYGYTF | TGTGCCAGTAGATTTGTTGGGGGGGACAGCAACTTCTATGGCTACACCTTC
TRBJ2-3 | TRBD2 | - | TRBV7-2 | CASSQNAGGDTQYF | TGTGCCAGCAGCCAAAACGCGGGAGGGGATACGCAGTATTTT
TRBJ2-1 | TRBD2 | - | TRBV5-1 | CASSFGTIYNEQFF | TGCGCCAGCAGCTTCGGGACTATTTACAATGAGCAGTTCTTC
TRBJ1-2 | - | - | TRBV29-1 | CSVIPGGGNRGYTF | TGCAGCGTTATACCTGGGGGAGGGAACCGGGGCTACACCTTC
TRBJ2-2 | - | - | TRBV7-3 | CASSLNRNTGELFF | TGTGCCAGCAGCTTAAACAGAAACACCGGGGAGCTGTTTTTT
TRBJ2-7 | - | - | TRBV29-1 | CSVEDQHYEQYF | TGCAGCGTTGAAGATCAGCATTACGAGCAGTACTTC
TRBJ2-7 | TRBD2 | once | TRBV18 | CASSPTSGKSYEQYF | TGTGCCAGCTCACCGACTAGCGGGAAATCCTACGAGCAGTACTTC
TRBJ2-7 | TRBD1 | - | TRBV9 | CASSAPGTGLYEQYF | TGTGCCAGCAGCGCGCCAGGGACAGGCCTCTACGAGCAGTACTTC
TRBJ1-1 | - | - | TRBV28 | CASTPVIMNTEAFF | TGTGCCAGCACCCCTGTCATCATGAACACTGAAGCTTTCTTT
TRBJ1-3 | TRBD1 | - | TRBV9 | CASSPRLMQGVGRGGNTIYF | TGTGCCAGCAGCCCACGCCTCATGCAGGGGGTGGGCAGGGGGGGAAACACCATATATTTT
TRBJ1-5 | TRBD1 | - | TRBV6-1 | CASSRDRGYGQPQHF | TGTGCCAGCAGTCGGGACAGGGGGTACGGTCAGCCCCAGCATTTT
TRBJ2-5 | - | - | TRBV4-1 | CASSPVGGGETQYF | TGCGCCAGCAGTCCCGTAGGGGGAGGGGAGACCCAGTACTTC
TRBJ2-3 | - | - | TRBV27 | CASSLSTGLGTDTQYF | TGTGCCAGCAGTTTATCGACGGGATTGGGCACAGATACGCAGTATTTT
TRBJ2-1 | TRBD1 | - | TRBV24-1 | CATSFTQGAGDEQFF | TGTGCCACCAGTTTTACACAGGGGGCAGGAGATGAGCAGTTCTTC
TRBJ2-5 | - | - | TRBV30 | CAGVRGSGETQYF | TGTGCCGGGGTCCGTGGCTCGGGGGAGACCCAGTACTTC
TRBJ1-6 | - | - | TRBV18 | CASSPPGAGANSPLHF | TGTGCCAGCTCTCCCCCCGGGGCCGGGGCCAATTCACCCCTCCACTTT
TRBJ1-3 | - | - | TRBV7-2 | CASSLKKWSSGNTIYF | TGTGCCAGCAGCTTAAAGAAGTGGAGCTCTGGAAACACCATATATTTT